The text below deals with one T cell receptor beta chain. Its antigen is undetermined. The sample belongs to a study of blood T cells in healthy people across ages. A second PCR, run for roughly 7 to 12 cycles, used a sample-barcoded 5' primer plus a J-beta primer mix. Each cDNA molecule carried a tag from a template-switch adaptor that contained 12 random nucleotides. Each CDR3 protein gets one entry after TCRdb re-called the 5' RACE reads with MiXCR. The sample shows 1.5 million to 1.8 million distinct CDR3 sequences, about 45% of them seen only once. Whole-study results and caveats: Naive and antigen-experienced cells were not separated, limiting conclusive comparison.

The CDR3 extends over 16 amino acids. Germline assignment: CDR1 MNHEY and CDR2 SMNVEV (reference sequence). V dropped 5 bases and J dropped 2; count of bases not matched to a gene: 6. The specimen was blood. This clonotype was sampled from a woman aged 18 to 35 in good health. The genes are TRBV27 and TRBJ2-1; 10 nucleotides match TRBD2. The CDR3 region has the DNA TGTGCCAGCAGTATCGCTAGCGGGGGAGCCTACAATGAGCAGTTCTTC. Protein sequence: CASSIASGGAYNEQFF.